This TCR beta chain came from a study of CD8 T cells in Susac syndrome. The multiple sclerosis controls were treatment-naive patients with relapsing-remitting disease that was stable or active. The CDR3 totals 15 residues. Trimming at V came to 5 bases and at J to 7 bases, leaving 5 bases not matched to a gene. Looked up from germline, CDR1 is SGDLS and CDR2 is YYNGEE. RNA in amounts of roughly 0.5 to 1 ug was reverse transcribed with random hexamers. TCRdb called the immunoSEQ multiplex PCR reads again in MiXCR, with one record for every CDR3 protein. Of roughly 150,000 distinct CDR3 sequences listed, over 85% are singletons.

This rearrangement joins TRBV9 to TRBJ1-6; 11 bases match TRBD1. This TCR was recovered from a human donor with multiple sclerosis. Sequenced: CD8+ T cells from PBMCs. The CDR3 protein is CASSRTGGANSPLHF. As DNA, the CDR3 is TGTGCCAGCAGTCGGACAGGGGGCGCGAATTCACCCCTCCACTTT.